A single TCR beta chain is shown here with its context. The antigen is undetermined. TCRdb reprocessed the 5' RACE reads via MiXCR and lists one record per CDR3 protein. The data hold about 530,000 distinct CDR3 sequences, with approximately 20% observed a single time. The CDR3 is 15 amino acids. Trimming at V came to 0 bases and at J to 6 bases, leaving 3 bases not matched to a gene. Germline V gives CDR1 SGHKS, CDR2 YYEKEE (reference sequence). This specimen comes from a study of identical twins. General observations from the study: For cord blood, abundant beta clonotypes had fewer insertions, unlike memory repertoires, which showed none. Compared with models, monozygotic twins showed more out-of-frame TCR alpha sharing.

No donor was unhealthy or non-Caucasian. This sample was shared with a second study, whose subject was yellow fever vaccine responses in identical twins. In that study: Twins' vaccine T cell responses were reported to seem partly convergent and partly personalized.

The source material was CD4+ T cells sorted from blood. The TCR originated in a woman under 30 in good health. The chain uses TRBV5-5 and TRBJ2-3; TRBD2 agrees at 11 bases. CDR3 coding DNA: TGTGCCAGCAGCTTGGTTCCTAGCGGGAGGGATACGCAGTATTTT. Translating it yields CASSLVPSGRDTQYF.